This passage covers 21 T cell receptor beta chains from one sample sequenced in a study of shared clonotypes between healthy human individuals. Clones were sequenced by immunoSEQ multiplex PCR, and TCRdb holds only the in-frame ones, with some missing. Of around 330,000 clones in the sample, under 80% were seen once. Sequencing was performed on memory CD4+ T cells sorted from blood. Subset denoted: CD45RA-negative fraction. The receptor set was obtained from a man between 25 and 39 years old in good health.

Worth noting for this clone: Other DNA sequences of this sample code for an identical CDR3. The rearrangement links TRBV5-1 to TRBJ1-1; 7 bases align to TRBD1. From germline, CDR1 is SGHRS and CDR2 YFSETQ. J gave up 4 bases and V 2 bases, and 5 bases lay outside the gene matches. The CDR3 extends over 14 amino acids. The CDR3 bases are TGCGCCAGCAGCTTACAGGGGTCCGGCACTGAAGCTTTCTTT. Its protein is CASSLQGSGTEAFF. The full variable domain, completed using reference TRBV5-1 and TRBJ1-1, is KAGVTQTPRYLIKTRGQQVTLSCSPISGHRSVSWYQQTPGQGLQFLFEYFSETQRNKGNFPGRFSGRQFSNSRSEMNVSTLELGDSALYLCASSLQGSGTEAFFGQGTRLTVV.

The CDR3 nucleotides are TGTGCCAGCAGTTACGGAATGGGCTCTGGAAACACCATATATTTT. Translation: CASSYGMGSGNTIYF. The V call is TRBV6-5, the J call TRBJ1-3; no clear D gene. Germline V CDR1 and CDR2: MNHEY, SVGAGI. This CDR3 region has 15 residues. V gave up 2 bases and J gave up 0 bases, with 8 bases separating them.

V gene TRBV2 combines with J gene TRBJ1-2, with TRBD1 matching 9 bases. The length of the CDR3 is 18 residues. Germline V gene sequence: CDR1 SNHLY, CDR2 FYNNEI. Losses at the gene ends were 6 bases for V and 3 bases for J; bases not matched to a gene: 17. The CDR3 sequence is CASRDLKSRDRVDYGYTF. DNA of the CDR3: TGTGCCAGCAGAGATCTCAAAAGCCGGGACAGGGTTGACTATGGCTACACCTTC.

This clone was counted between two and nine times. The genes are TRBV5-4 and TRBJ2-5; tentatively, D is TRBD1 (6 bases). The V gene lost 6 bases and the J gene lost 4 bases, with 19 bases spanning the gap. Germline CDR1 reads SGHNT; CDR2 reads YYREEE (reference sequence). The CDR3 runs 15 residues. The CDR3 spells CASNDIGRGSETQYF. The CDR3 DNA reads TGTGCCAGCAACGACATCGGCAGGGGATCAGAGACCCAGTACTTC.

V and J are TRBV7-6 and TRBJ1-2; D remains unclear. This CDR3 has 13 amino acids. CDR1 SGHVS and CDR2 FNYEAQ come from the germline V gene. Trimming took off 5 bases at V and 6 bases at J, with 13 bases between the two ends. The CDR3 sequence is CASSDPVLDGYTF. The CDR3 region has the DNA TGTGCCAGCAGCGACCCGGTACTGGATGGCTACACCTTC.

The rearrangement uses TRBV5-5 and TRBJ2-3; TRBD1 matches at 9 bases. The V gene end was trimmed by 4 bases and the J gene end by 6 bases; junction bases not matched to a gene: 6. CDR1 and CDR2 (germline): SGHKS, YYEKEE (reference sequence). The CDR3 covers 14 residues. The CDR3 sequence: CASSPGTGRDTQYF. The CDR3 DNA follows: TGTGCCAGCAGCCCTGGGACAGGGAGGGATACGCAGTATTTT.

This chain connects TRBV27 to TRBJ1-3; D gene ambiguous. The germline V gene encodes CDR1 MNHEY and CDR2 SMNVEV (reference sequence). The CDR3 length is 16 residues. Trimming took 4 bases from V and 9 from J, leaving 22 bases between them. The CDR3 nucleotides are TGTGCCAGCAGTTCCCGCGCCTCGGGGTTCGGAGGCACCATATATTTT. Protein product: CASSSRASGFGGTIYF.

The V and J genes are TRBV2 and TRBJ2-3, with D possibly being TRBD2 (5 bases). Deletions cut 7 bases from V and 2 bases from J, with 10 bases between. This CDR3 spans 13 amino acids. CDR1 and CDR2 from the germline V gene are SNHLY and FYNNEI. This CDR3 reads CASNERPTDTQYF. The CDR3 coding sequence is TGTGCCAGCAATGAGCGGCCCACAGATACGCAGTATTTT.

V gene TRBV25-1 combines with J gene TRBJ2-5; D not resolved. Germline CDR1 and CDR2: MGHDK and SYGVNS. The germline V and J ends were trimmed by 9 bases and 2 bases, with 7 bases remaining between them. The CDR3 extends over 11 amino acids. In nucleotides, the CDR3 is TGTGCCAGTTCTAAGCAAGAGACCCAGTACTTC. Protein: CASSKQETQYF.

This chain uses TRBV7-9 with TRBJ1-5; D may be TRBD1 (6 bases). Per germline, CDR1 SEHNR and CDR2 FQNEAQ (reference sequence). CDR3 length: 15 amino acids. Trimming shortened V by 6 bases and J by 9 bases, and 21 bases separated the two germline ends. CDR3 bases: TGTGCCAGCAGGTGGACGGGACACTTCGTCGGGCCCCAGCATTTT. Translating gives CASRWTGHFVGPQHF.

This chain uses TRBV6-5 with TRBJ2-3; weak D call: TRBD2 (6 bases). V shed 3 bases and J shed 0 bases, with 10 bases lying between them. The V gene's germline CDR1 is MNHEY and CDR2 SVGAGI. The CDR3 loop spans 15 amino acids. CDR3 protein: CASSYGRGSTDTQYF. The CDR3 DNA reads as TGTGCCAGCAGTTATGGGCGGGGTAGCACAGATACGCAGTATTTT.

This rearrangement joins TRBV28 to TRBJ2-2, with D hard to call. Germline loops: CDR1 MDHEN, CDR2 SYDVKM. V was pared by 4 bases and J by 5 bases, with 5 bases between. This CDR3 contains 12 residues. The CDR3, as DNA: TGTGCCAGCAGTTCCGGGACCGGGGAGCTGTTTTTT. It translates to CASSSGTGELFF.

This chain links TRBV30 with TRBJ1-4; D not certain. With 1 base removed from V and 5 bases from J, the gap between germline ends came to 11 bases. From germline, CDR1 is GTSNPN and CDR2 SVGIG (reference sequence). This CDR3 is built from 14 residues. CDR3 protein: CAWSAPGLNEKLFF. The CDR3 DNA sequence: TGTGCCTGGAGTGCCCCTGGGTTAAATGAAAAACTGTTTTTT.

The V and J genes are TRBV28 and TRBJ1-5; a possible D gene is TRBD1 (6 bases). This CDR3 is 15 amino acids long. V shed 2 bases and J shed 3 bases, with 11 bases lying between them. Per the germline V gene, CDR1 is MDHEN and CDR2 is SYDVKM. CDR3 sequence: CASSLGGQFNQPQHF. The DNA for the CDR3 is TGTGCCAGCAGTTTAGGTGGACAGTTCAATCAGCCCCAGCATTTT.

This chain joins TRBV20-1 and TRBJ2-2; D is unclear. The CDR3 sequence is 11 residues long. In germline, CDR1 is DFQATT, CDR2 SNEGSKA (reference sequence). V lost 6 bases, J lost 7 bases, and 9 bases lay in between. The CDR3 reads CSAAQNGELFF. Here the CDR3 DNA reads TGCAGTGCCGCGCAGAACGGGGAGCTGTTTTTT.

Written as DNA, the CDR3 is TGTGCCAGCAGCGGGACTAGCGGGTGGACAGATACGCAGTATTTT. Translation: CASSGTSGWTDTQYF. The J gene is TRBJ2-3, the V gene TRBV2, with 12 bases aligning to TRBD2. V dropped 6 bases and J dropped 3; count of bases not matched to a gene: 4. Germline CDR1 and CDR2: SNHLY and FYNNEI. The length of the CDR3 is 15 residues.

V gene TRBV5-4 combines with J gene TRBJ2-3, with 11 positions matching TRBD1. The CDR3 has 15 residues. Germline V gene data show CDR1 as SGHNT and CDR2 as YYREEE (reference sequence). Trimming removed 4 bases from V and 1 base from J; junction bases left unmatched: 2. CDR3 protein: CASSRTGGGTDTQYF. In DNA form, the CDR3 reads TGTGCCAGCAGCCGGACAGGGGGCGGCACAGATACGCAGTATTTT.

This clone appeared many times. This chain joins TRBV29-1 and TRBJ2-3, with 8 positions matching TRBD1. The CDR3 is 14 amino acids. Germline V gives CDR1 SQVTM, CDR2 ANQGSEA. V lost 3 bases to trimming and J lost 7 bases; unmatched junction nucleotides: 9. As DNA, the CDR3 is TGCAGCGTTGAGGGTGGCCAGGGGGCAAATACGCAGTATTTT. Its protein is CSVEGGQGANTQYF.

In this sample, this clone turned up once. This sequence joins TRBV2 and TRBJ1-3; D not certain. V lost 6 bases, J lost 4 bases, and 10 bases lay in between. The CDR3 covers 13 residues. Germline loops: CDR1 SNHLY, CDR2 FYNNEI. CDR3 region: CASSPGPGNTIYF. The CDR3 DNA follows: TGTGCCAGCAGCCCTGGACCAGGAAACACCATATATTTT.

This clone was seen a single time. This chain links TRBV19 with TRBJ1-2; weak D call: TRBD1 (6 bases). V dropped 2 bases and J dropped 0 bases, with 22 bases sitting between them. This CDR3 is 19 amino acids long. Germline V gene data show CDR1 as LNHDA and CDR2 as SQIVND (reference sequence). CDR3 protein: CASSISPSTGRGPNYGYTF. The CDR3 DNA reads as TGTGCCAGTAGTATATCCCCTTCAACAGGGAGGGGACCTAACTATGGCTACACCTTC.

This clone has a count of ten or more. The CDR3 DNA follows: TGTGCCATCAGTAACAGACAGGGGGTTTCCTACGAGCAGTACTTC. Translation: CAISNRQGVSYEQYF. The chain employs TRBV10-3 and TRBJ2-7, with 9 bases aligning to TRBD1. CDR3 size: 15 residues. Germline V lookup: CDR1 ENHRY, CDR2 SYGVKD. The ends lost 5 bases at V and 1 base at J; junction bases unmatched: 6.